These 5 T cell receptor beta chains came from one sample sequenced in a study of post-analysis software for immune sequencing data. Points from the study as a whole: Comparison of patients with controls showed four or five TRBV segments more frequent in patients, TRBV5-6, TRBV5-1 and TRBV20-1 among them.

The authors incorporated unique molecular identifiers into the TCR beta cDNA libraries. TCRdb used MiXCR to reprocess the PCR reads, holding one entry per CDR3 protein. The data hold about 820,000 distinct CDR3 sequences, with roughly half observed a single time. Which antigens these TCRs recognize remains unknown. Sequencing used blood. These receptor sequences come from a girl aged 5-17 years with multiple sclerosis.

The chain couples TRBV12-3 or TRBV12-4 to TRBJ1-2; the D gene is possibly TRBD1 (5 bases). The V end lost 3 bases, the J end lost 0 bases, and 17 bases lay between the germline ends. CDR3 length: 17 amino acids. The DNA for the CDR3 is TGTGCCAGCAGTTTCGCCAAGTTATCCAGGGCTAACTATGGCTACACCTTC. It codes for CASSFAKLSRANYGYTF.

This clonotype was observed a handful of times. In nucleotides, the CDR3 is TGCAGTGCTAGGATTATCAACGAGCAGTACTTC. Amino acid sequence: CSARIINEQYF. V gene TRBV20-1 combines with J gene TRBJ2-7; D gene uncertain. CDR1 and CDR2 from the germline V gene are DFQATT and SNEGSKA (reference sequence). V shed 3 bases and J shed 5 bases, with 8 bases lying between them. The CDR3 has 11 amino acids.

This clonotype came up a few times. The J gene is TRBJ2-1, the V gene TRBV5-1, with 10 bases matching TRBD2. The CDR3 is 16 amino acids. The germline gives CDR1 SGHRS, CDR2 YFSETQ. J lost 0 bases, V lost 4 bases, and 4 bases had no gene match. For the CDR3, the DNA is TGCGCCAGCAGCACCGCTAGCGGGAGCTCCTACAATGAGCAGTTCTTC. It specifies CASSTASGSSYNEQFF.

This clonotype was seen only once. V gene TRBV20-1 combines with J gene TRBJ2-1; 8 nucleotides agree with TRBD1. There are 16 residues in the CDR3. Per germline, CDR1 DFQATT and CDR2 SNEGSKA (reference sequence). V lost 0 bases and J lost 0; bases outside the gene matches: 4. The CDR3 spells CSARDGQGISYNEQFF. The CDR3 nucleotides are TGCAGTGCTAGAGACGGACAGGGAATCTCCTACAATGAGCAGTTCTTC.

The chain recombines TRBV2 with TRBJ2-1, with 8 bases aligning to TRBD1. The trim removed 6 bases at V and 3 bases at J, leaving 4 bases unmatched. Per the germline V gene, CDR1 is SNHLY and CDR2 is FYNNEI. The CDR3 length is 14 residues. CDR3 protein: CASRPGTGYNEQFF. CDR3 in DNA: TGTGCCAGCAGACCCGGGACAGGCTACAATGAGCAGTTCTTC.